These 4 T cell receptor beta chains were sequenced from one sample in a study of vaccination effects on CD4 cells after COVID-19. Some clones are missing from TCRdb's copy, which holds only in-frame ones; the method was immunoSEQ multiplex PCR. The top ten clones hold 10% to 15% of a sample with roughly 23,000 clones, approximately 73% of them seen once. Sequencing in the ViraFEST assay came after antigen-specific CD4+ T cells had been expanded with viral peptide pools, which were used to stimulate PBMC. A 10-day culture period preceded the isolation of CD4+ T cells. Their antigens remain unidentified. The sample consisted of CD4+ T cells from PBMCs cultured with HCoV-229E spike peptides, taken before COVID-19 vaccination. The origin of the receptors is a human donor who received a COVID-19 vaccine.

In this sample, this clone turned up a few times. The CDR3 region is CASSLYPSGGSSYEQYF. CDR3 nucleotides: TGCGCCAGCAGCCTCTACCCTAGCGGGGGCAGCTCCTACGAGCAGTACTTC. The rearrangement uses TRBV4-1 and TRBJ2-7; TRBD2 matches at 10 bases. Germline V gene lookup returns CDR1 MGHRA and CDR2 YSYEKL. V lost 4 bases and J lost 0; bases outside the gene matches: 9. The CDR3 runs to 17 residues.

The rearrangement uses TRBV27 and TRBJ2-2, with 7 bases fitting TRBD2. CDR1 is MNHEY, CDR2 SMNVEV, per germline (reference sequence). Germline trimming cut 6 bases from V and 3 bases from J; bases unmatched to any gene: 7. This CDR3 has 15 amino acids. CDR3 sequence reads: CASRTWDYDTGELFF. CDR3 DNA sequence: TGTGCCAGCAGAACCTGGGACTACGACACCGGGGAGCTGTTTTTT.

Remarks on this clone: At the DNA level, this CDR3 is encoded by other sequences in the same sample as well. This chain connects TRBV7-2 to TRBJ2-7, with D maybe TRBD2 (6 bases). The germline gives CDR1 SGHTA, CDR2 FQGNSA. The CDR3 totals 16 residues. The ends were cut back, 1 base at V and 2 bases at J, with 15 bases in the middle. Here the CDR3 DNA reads TGTGCCAGCAGCTTAGGTAGCGGAGTCACCCCCTACGAGCAGTACTTC. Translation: CASSLGSGVTPYEQYF.

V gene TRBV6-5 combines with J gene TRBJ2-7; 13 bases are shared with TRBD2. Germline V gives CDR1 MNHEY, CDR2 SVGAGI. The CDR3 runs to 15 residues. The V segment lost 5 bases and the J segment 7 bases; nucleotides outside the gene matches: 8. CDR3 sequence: CASSTGTSGAGEQYF. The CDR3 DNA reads TGTGCCAGCAGTACCGGGACTAGCGGGGCTGGTGAGCAGTACTTC.